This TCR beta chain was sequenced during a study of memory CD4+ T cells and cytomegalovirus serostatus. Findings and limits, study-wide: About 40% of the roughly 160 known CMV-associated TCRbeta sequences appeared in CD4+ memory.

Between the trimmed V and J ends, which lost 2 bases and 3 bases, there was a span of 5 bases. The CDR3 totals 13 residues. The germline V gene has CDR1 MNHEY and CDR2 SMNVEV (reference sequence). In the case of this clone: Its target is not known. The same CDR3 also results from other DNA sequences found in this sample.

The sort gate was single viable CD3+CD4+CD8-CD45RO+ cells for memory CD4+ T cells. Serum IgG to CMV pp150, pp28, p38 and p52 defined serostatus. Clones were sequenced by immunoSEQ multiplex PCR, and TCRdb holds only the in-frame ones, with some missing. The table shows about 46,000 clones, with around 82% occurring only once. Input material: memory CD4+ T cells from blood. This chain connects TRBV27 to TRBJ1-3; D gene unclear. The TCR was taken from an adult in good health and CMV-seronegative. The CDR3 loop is CASSLTIGNTIYF. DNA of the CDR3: TGTGCCAGCAGTTTAACAATTGGAAACACCATATATTTT.